Below are 30 T cell receptor gamma chains sequenced from a single sample in a study of Vγ9Vδ2 T cells in congenital toxoplasmosis. Template-switch reverse transcription used TRGC- and TRDC-specific primers together in a single tube. The TRGC primer was designed to bind both TRGC1 and TRGC2 constant genes. TCRdb reran clone calling via CATT on the reads. The sample includes more than 300 gamma-chain clones, under 30% of them seen just once. Sequencing was performed on gamma-delta T cells from blood. The receptors come from a child under 10 years old born to a mother with Toxoplasma gondii infection during pregnancy, either congenitally infected or uninfected (not recorded which).

As for this clone: Other nucleotide sequences from this sample produce the same CDR3. The V call is TRGV9, the J call TRGJP. This CDR3 is built from 17 residues. The V segment lost 1 base and the J segment 2 bases; nucleotides outside the gene matches: 2. Germline V gives CDR1 GITISATS, CDR2 ISYDGTV (reference sequence). The CDR3 sequence: CALWEVRQELGKKIKVF. The DNA for the CDR3 is TGTGCCTTGTGGGAGGTCCGGCAAGAGTTGGGCAAAAAAATCAAGGTATTT.

A note on this clone: Just one base apart from a much larger clone, this may be a read error. The rearrangement links TRGV9 to TRGJ1 or TRGJ2. From germline, CDR1 is GITISATS and CDR2 ISYDGTV (reference sequence). This CDR3 has 14 residues. The CDR3 bases are TGTGCCTTGTGGGAGCCGACGAATAATTATAAGAAACTCTTT. As protein: CALWEPTNNYKKLF.

On this clone: This likely came from a read error, as a far larger clone is one base away. Other nucleotide sequences in the sample specify the same CDR3. This sequence joins TRGV9 and TRGJP. This CDR3 is 17 amino acids long. CDR1 is GITISATS and CDR2 is ISYDGTV in the germline V gene (reference sequence). The CDR3 DNA is TGTGCCTTGTGGGAGGTGCAGGGGAAGTTGGGCAAAAAAATCAAAGTATTT. It encodes CALWEVQGKLGKKIKVF.

This clone counts as large. This chain joins TRGV9 and TRGJ1 or TRGJ2. The CDR3 extends over 11 amino acids. Germline CDR1 GITISATS, CDR2 ISYDGTV (reference sequence). V was pared by 2 bases and J by 10 bases, with 5 bases of the junction left unmatched. The CDR3 is CALWEALKKLF. In DNA, the CDR3 is TGTGCCTTGTGGGAGGCCCTCAAGAAACTCTTT.

By share, this clone counts as large. In the same sample, other DNA sequences code for this CDR3. V usage is TRGV10 and J usage is TRGJP1. TRGV10 is sorted into the ORF group, with uncertain function. This CDR3 is 12 amino acids long. J gave up 8 bases and V 8 bases, and 6 bases lay outside the gene matches. CDR3 nucleotides: TGTGCTGCGTGGGATTCCGGTTGGTTCAAGATATTT. It is translated as CAAWDSGWFKIF.

With regard to this clone: With a far larger clone one base away, a read error is the likely cause. This chain uses TRGV10 with TRGJP1. TRGV10 is noted as an ORF with a role that remains uncertain. The trim removed 10 bases at V and 3 bases at J, leaving 9 bases unmatched. This CDR3 has 14 amino acids. This CDR3 reads CAALDKATGWFKIF. The DNA for the CDR3 is TGTGCTGCGTTGGATAAGGCCACTGGTTGGTTCAAGATATTT.

This clone qualifies as large. The sample has other DNA sequences that encode this CDR3 too. This sequence joins TRGV9 and TRGJP. V trimming: 0 bases; J trimming: 6 bases; junction bases outside the gene matches: 2. This CDR3 is 16 amino acids long. The V gene's germline CDR1 is GITISATS and CDR2 ISYDGTV (reference sequence). The DNA of the CDR3 is TGTGCCTTGTGGGAGGTGCGAGAGTTGGGCAAAAAAATCAAGGTATTT. Its protein is CALWEVRELGKKIKVF.

Regarding this clone: One base away lies a much larger clone, so this may be a sequencing read error. Different DNA sequences within this sample yield the same CDR3. The rearrangement joins TRGV9 to TRGJP. The CDR3 totals 22 residues. The germline CDR1 and CDR2 sequences are GITISATS and ISYDGTV (reference sequence). Here the CDR3 reads CALWEALRIPTTQELGKKIKVF. The CDR3 bases are TGTGCCTTGTGGGAGGCCCTCCGAATCCCTACCACTCAAGAGTTAGGCAAAAAAATCAAGGTATTT.

As concerns this clone: A read error is likely here: a far larger clone is one base away. This sequence joins TRGV10 and TRGJP1. TRGV10 is an open reading frame whose function is uncertain. CDR3 length equals 13 residues. The CDR3 bases are TGTGCTGCGTGGGATCCCACTAGTTGGTTCAAGATATTT. Protein: CAAWDPTSWFKIF.

Judged by abundance, this clone is large. The chain combines TRGV5 with TRGJ1 or TRGJ2. From germline, CDR1 is VINAFY and CDR2 YDVSNSKD. This CDR3 has 15 amino acids. Trimming at V came to 0 bases and at J to 0 bases, leaving 5 bases not matched to a gene. The CDR3 DNA is TGTGCCACCTGGGACAGGCACGCGAATTATTATAAGAAACTCTTT. Translating it yields CATWDRHANYYKKLF.

By its share, this clone is large. This chain uses TRGV9 with TRGJP. Unmatched junction bases numbered 3, after V lost 0 bases and J lost 7 bases. The CDR3 sequence is 16 residues long. Looked up from germline, CDR1 is GITISATS and CDR2 is ISYDGTV (reference sequence). CDR3 amino acids: CALWEVFELGKKIKVF. The CDR3 region has the DNA TGTGCCTTGTGGGAGGTGTTCGAGTTGGGCAAAAAAATCAAGGTATTT.

Of note for this clone: With only one base between it and a far larger clone, this is likely a read error. This chain connects TRGV9 to TRGJ1 or TRGJ2. V trimming: 5 bases; J trimming: 9 bases; junction bases outside the gene matches: 19. The CDR3 has 15 residues. CDR1 is GITISATS, CDR2 ISYDGTV, per germline (reference sequence). The CDR3 here is CALWGVPPRHLKKLF. The CDR3, as DNA: TGTGCCTTGTGGGGGGTCCCCCCCCGACACCTTAAGAAACTCTTT.

In this sample, this clone is large. The V call is TRGV9, the J call TRGJP. V lost 2 bases and J lost 3; bases outside the gene matches: 4. The CDR3 spans 17 residues. Germline V gene sequence: CDR1 GITISATS, CDR2 ISYDGTV (reference sequence). CDR3 sequence reads: CALWEAQQELGKKIKVF. DNA of the CDR3: TGTGCCTTGTGGGAGGCACAGCAAGAGTTGGGCAAAAAAATCAAGGTATTT.

Turning to this clone: Only one base separates this from a far larger clonotype, so it likely reflects a read error. This chain uses TRGV9 with TRGJ1 or TRGJ2. This CDR3 is built from 13 residues. CDR1 is GITISATS, CDR2 ISYDGTV, per germline (reference sequence). CDR3 sequence reads: CALWEMNHYKKLF. DNA of the CDR3: TGTGCCTTGTGGGAGATGAATCATTATAAGAAACTCTTT.

To note about this clone: A far larger clone is off by one base, so a read error is likely. The V and J genes are TRGV4 and TRGJ1 or TRGJ2. Germline CDR1 and CDR2: EGSTGY and YDSYTSSV. This CDR3 spans 12 amino acids. For the CDR3, the DNA is TGTGCCACCTGGGATAACTATTATAAGGAACTCTTT. Its translation: CATWDNYYKELF.

This clone is deemed hyperexpanded. The gene calls are TRGV9 and TRGJP. CDR3 length equals 16 residues. V lost 3 bases and J lost 3; bases outside the gene matches: 2. The germline gives CDR1 GITISATS, CDR2 ISYDGTV (reference sequence). The DNA of the CDR3 is TGTGCCTTGTGGGAGCCGCAAGAGTTGGGCAAAAAAATCAAGGTATTT. Residues: CALWEPQELGKKIKVF.

This clone occurred once. Given a far larger clone just one base away, this is likely a sequencing read error. This specimen includes other DNA sequences encoding the same CDR3. The chain employs TRGV2 and TRGJ1 or TRGJ2. Germline V gene sequence: CDR1 EGSNGY, CDR2 YDSYNSKV. The CDR3 runs 14 residues. Here the CDR3 reads CATWESHLYYKKLF. As DNA, the CDR3 is TGTGCCACCTGGGAGTCCCACCTTTATTATAAGAAACTCTTC.

This clone is labeled as large. In the same sample, other DNA sequences code for this CDR3. The J gene is TRGJP, the V gene TRGV9. The V gene end was trimmed by 1 base and the J gene end by 5 bases; junction bases not matched to a gene: 2. This CDR3 contains 16 residues. Germline lookup yields CDR1 GITISATS and CDR2 ISYDGTV (reference sequence). The CDR3 DNA reads TGTGCCTTGTGGGAGGTAGAAGAGTTGGGCAAAAAAATCAAGGTATTT. Protein sequence: CALWEVEELGKKIKVF.

This clone is labeled as large. The V gene is TRGV8, the J gene TRGJ1 or TRGJ2. CDR3 length: 14 residues. Trimming at V came to 1 base and at J to 0 bases, leaving 3 bases not matched to a gene. The germline gives CDR1 VENAVY, CDR2 YDSYNSRV. This chain's CDR3 is CATWDSPNYYKKLF. The CDR3 coding sequence is TGTGCCACCTGGGATAGCCCGAATTATTATAAGAAACTCTTT.

This clone is labeled large. Other DNA sequences in this specimen translate into the identical CDR3. The chain employs TRGV9 and TRGJP. From germline, CDR1 is GITISATS and CDR2 ISYDGTV (reference sequence). V shed 3 bases, J shed 4 bases, and the junction held 3 bases outside the gene matches. The CDR3 extends over 16 amino acids. CDR3 in DNA: TGTGCCTTGTGGGAGACTCAAGAGTTGGGCAAAAAAATCAAGGTATTT. This codes for CALWETQELGKKIKVF.

This clone is labeled large. The V call is TRGV10, the J call TRGJ1 or TRGJ2. TRGV10 is classed as an ORF, of uncertain function. J lost 10 bases, V lost 8 bases, and 6 bases had no gene match. The CDR3 consists of 10 residues. CDR3 sequence: CAAWDNKKLF. The CDR3 DNA follows: TGTGCTGCGTGGGATAACAAGAAACTCTTT.

By share of the sample, this clone is medium-sized. This chain joins TRGV9 and TRGJP. The germline gives CDR1 GITISATS, CDR2 ISYDGTV (reference sequence). The CDR3 contains 15 residues. After removal of 3 bases from V and 11 bases from J, the junction contained 7 bases not matched to a gene. In nucleotides, the CDR3 is TGTGCCTTGTGGGAGCCCCCGGTGGGCAAAAAAATCAAGGTATTT. It specifies CALWEPPVGKKIKVF.

About this clone: This likely traces to a read error, being one base from a far larger clone. The chain is built from TRGV4 and TRGJ1 or TRGJ2. The V gene's germline CDR1 is EGSTGY and CDR2 YDSYTSSV. The CDR3 extends over 12 amino acids. The CDR3 nucleotides read TGTGCCACCAGGGATGTGAATTATAAGAAACTCTTT. Protein sequence: CATRDVNYKKLF.

About this clone: This likely reflects a read error, since a far larger clone is one base away. The rearrangement joins TRGV9 to TRGJP. Germline V lookup: CDR1 GITISATS, CDR2 ISYDGTV (reference sequence). This CDR3 comprises 17 residues. The CDR3 region is CALWEVQGKLGKKIMVF. In DNA, the CDR3 is TGTGCCTTGTGGGAGGTGCAGGGGAAGTTGGGCAAAAAAATCATGGTATTT.

In its sample, this clone is large. V and J are TRGV9 and TRGJP. Trimming at V came to 0 bases and at J to 8 bases, leaving 4 bases not matched to a gene. This CDR3 spans 16 amino acids. Germline-derived CDR1 and CDR2 are GITISATS and ISYDGTV (reference sequence). This CDR3 is CALWEVRKLGKKIKVF. CDR3 sequence (DNA): TGTGCCTTGTGGGAGGTGCGCAAGTTGGGCAAAAAAATCAAGGTATTT.

This clone qualifies as large. Different DNA sequences within this sample yield the same CDR3. V and J are TRGV9 and TRGJP. Germline-derived CDR1 and CDR2 are GITISATS and ISYDGTV (reference sequence). V lost 3 bases and J lost 3; bases outside the gene matches: 2. The CDR3 is 16 residues long. The CDR3 reads CALWETQELGKKIKVF. The CDR3 nucleotides are TGTGCCTTGTGGGAGACGCAAGAGTTGGGCAAAAAAATCAAGGTATTT.

This clone counts as large. The chain recombines TRGV9 with TRGJP. The CDR3 has 18 residues. The germline CDR1 and CDR2 sequences are GITISATS and ISYDGTV (reference sequence). The J segment lost 10 bases and the V segment lost 1 base, leaving 13 bases of the junction unmatched. The CDR3 DNA reads TGTGCCTTGTGGGAGGTTTCCCACCCATCTTTGGGCAAAAAAATCAAGGTATTT. Translation gives CALWEVSHPSLGKKIKVF.

Concerning this clone: A read error likely explains this, since a far larger clone differs by one base. V gene TRGV4 combines with J gene TRGJ1 or TRGJ2. Germline V gives CDR1 EGSTGY, CDR2 YDSYTSSV. The CDR3 is made up of 12 amino acids. The CDR3 coding sequence is TGTGCCGCCTGGGATGGGCCGGAAAAGAAACTCTTT. Amino acid sequence: CAAWDGPEKKLF.

Relative to its sample, this clone is large. The V gene is TRGV4, the J gene TRGJ1 or TRGJ2. The length of the CDR3 is 15 residues. V lost 0 bases, J lost 0 bases, and 5 bases stayed unmatched. Germline V gene data show CDR1 as EGSTGY and CDR2 as YDSYTSSV. CDR3 protein: CATWDGPGNYYKKLF. CDR3 DNA: TGTGCCACCTGGGATGGGCCTGGGAATTATTATAAGAAACTCTTT.

Details on this clone: This may come from a read error, since a much larger clone is one base off. The chain employs TRGV9 and TRGJP. The CDR3 length is 17 residues. Germline loops: CDR1 GITISATS, CDR2 ISYDGTV (reference sequence). CDR3 coding DNA: TGTGCCTTGTGGGAGGTGCGGCAAGAGTTGGGCAAAAAAATCGAGGTATTT. Its protein product is CALWEVRQELGKKIEVF.